The 15 T cell receptor beta chains below all came from one sample that was sequenced in a study of B cell selection in AIRE deficiency. The assay was immunoSEQ multiplex PCR, and TCRdb's table has in-frame clones only and misses some. The table has roughly 25,000 clones, approximately 96% seen once; the top ten hold approximately 0.22%. Conventional CD4 T cells were sorted as CD4+CD127+ cells. Sequenced: conventional CD4+ T cells sorted from PBMCs. The receptors originated from a human donor with AIRE deficiency.

The V and J genes are TRBV6-5 and TRBJ2-7; 8 bases are a match to TRBD2. V was clipped by 6 bases and J by 4 bases; unmatched bases: 8. CDR1 and CDR2 from the germline V gene are MNHEY and SVGAGI. This CDR3 has 14 amino acids. CDR3: CASSRSGSEYEQYF. The CDR3 nucleotides read TGTGCCAGCAGCCGGAGCGGGAGTGAGTACGAGCAGTACTTC.

The chain is built from TRBV6-6 and TRBJ2-1, with a possible D match to TRBD1 (5 bases). There are 16 residues in the CDR3. The V end was cut by 2 bases, the J end by 4 bases, with 15 bases between. Germline lookup yields CDR1 MNHNY and CDR2 SVGAGI (reference sequence). The DNA of the CDR3 is TGTGCCAGCAGTTACGGCCCGATCGACAGATACAATGAGCAGTTCTTC. Amino acid sequence: CASSYGPIDRYNEQFF.

The V call is TRBV19, the J call TRBJ2-7, with 10 bases fitting TRBD1. Germline V gene lookup returns CDR1 LNHDA and CDR2 SQIVND (reference sequence). This CDR3 spans 14 amino acids. The ends lost 3 bases at V and 3 bases at J; junction bases unmatched: 2. The CDR3 sequence: CASSIGQGGYEQYF. CDR3 DNA sequence: TGTGCCAGTAGTATCGGACAGGGGGGCTACGAGCAGTACTTC.

V usage is TRBV9 and J usage is TRBJ1-1; no clear D gene. CDR3 length: 14 residues. Trimming removed 0 bases from V and 10 bases from J, with 16 bases in between. The germline CDR1 and CDR2 sequences are SGDLS and YYNGEE. CDR3 region: CASSVEGRSKAAFF. The CDR3 DNA reads as TGTGCCAGCAGCGTAGAGGGCAGATCGAAGGCAGCTTTCTTT.

The chain has TRBV6-5 and TRBJ1-3; weak D call: TRBD1 (5 bases). Trimming cost V 6 bases and J 3 bases, with 15 bases left between them. Germline CDR1 reads MNHEY; CDR2 reads SVGAGI. This CDR3 has 15 amino acids. CDR3 region: CASRTDGAGGNTIYF. CDR3 sequence (DNA): TGTGCCAGCAGGACGGACGGGGCAGGTGGAAACACCATATATTTT.

This clone is a singleton in its sample. V and J are TRBV30 and TRBJ2-1; perhaps TRBD1 as D (5 bases). CDR3 size: 13 residues. Germline V lookup: CDR1 GTSNPN, CDR2 SVGIG (reference sequence). Trimming stripped 4 bases from V and 10 bases from J, with 17 bases between. The CDR3 DNA is TGTGCCTGGACCATACTCGGGCAGGGCGAGCAGTTCTTC. Its protein is CAWTILGQGEQFF.

The rearrangement links TRBV5-1 to TRBJ2-1; D gene unclear. CDR1 is SGHRS and CDR2 is YFSETQ in the germline V gene. The CDR3 is 11 amino acids. V was cut by 4 bases and J by 10 bases, with 9 bases left in between. This chain's CDR3 is CASSVAGEQFF. In nucleotides, the CDR3 is TGCGCCAGCAGCGTAGCTGGGGAGCAGTTCTTC.

The chain recombines TRBV7-6 with TRBJ2-2, with TRBD2 identical over 7 bases. The CDR3 loop spans 18 amino acids. Germline trimming cut 1 base from V and 0 bases from J; bases unmatched to any gene: 8. Germline values: CDR1 SGHVS, CDR2 FNYEAQ. The CDR3 region is CASSLVPRTSPNTGELFF. Here the CDR3 DNA reads TGTGCCAGCAGCTTAGTTCCTCGGACTAGTCCGAACACCGGGGAGCTGTTTTTT.

CDR3 residues: CSAGGRGASEKLFF. CDR3 bases: TGCAGCGCGGGGGGTCGGGGCGCGAGTGAAAAACTGTTTTTT. This chain links TRBV29-1 with TRBJ1-4; D possibly corresponds to TRBD1 (5 bases). This CDR3 is 14 amino acids long. The germline V gene encodes CDR1 SQVTM and CDR2 ANQGSEA. V lost 7 bases and J 7 bases, leaving 19 bases between the germline ends.

The chain combines TRBV19 with TRBJ1-3; possible D gene TRBD1, 6 bases. There are 15 residues in the CDR3. The ends were cut back, 4 bases at V and 2 bases at J, with 12 bases in the middle. The V gene's germline CDR1 is LNHDA and CDR2 SQIVND (reference sequence). This CDR3 is CASSTQGQAGNTIYF. The CDR3 coding sequence is TGTGCCAGTAGTACTCAGGGGCAGGCTGGAAACACCATATATTTT.

The chain uses TRBV11-2 and TRBJ2-5; D possibly matches TRBD1 or TRBD2 (6 bases each). Germline V gene sequence: CDR1 SGHAT, CDR2 FQNNGV. The CDR3 length is 14 residues. V gave up 1 base and J gave up 4 bases, with 10 bases separating them. This chain's CDR3 is CASSLVGGGETQYF. CDR3 in DNA: TGTGCCAGCAGCTTAGTAGGGGGAGGAGAGACCCAGTACTTC.

J is TRBJ1-5 and V is TRBV28; a weak D match, TRBD1 (5 bases). This CDR3 spans 14 amino acids. The germline V and J ends were trimmed by 2 bases and 6 bases, with 11 bases remaining between them. Germline loops: CDR1 MDHEN, CDR2 SYDVKM. CDR3 protein: CASSLVRETQPQHF. The CDR3 region has the DNA TGTGCCAGCAGTTTAGTCAGGGAGACTCAGCCCCAGCATTTT.

The J gene is TRBJ2-3, the V gene TRBV5-1; D unclear. CDR1 and CDR2 (germline): SGHRS, YFSETQ. This CDR3 comprises 16 residues. V lost 0 bases and J 1 base, leaving 12 bases between the germline ends. CDR3 sequence (DNA): TGCGCCAGCAGCTTGGCGGTCACCTATGGCACAGATACGCAGTATTTT. It specifies CASSLAVTYGTDTQYF.

The CDR3 DNA is TGCGCCAGCAGCCAAGTGCAGGGAAGAAACACTGAAGCTTTCTTT. This sequence encodes CASSQVQGRNTEAFF. The V gene is TRBV4-3, the J gene TRBJ1-1; a weak D match, TRBD1 (5 bases). The CDR3 extends over 15 amino acids. CDR1 is LGHNA, CDR2 YSLEER, per germline. V lost 1 base to trimming and J lost 2 bases, with 11 bases between them.

The V call is TRBV6-5, the J call TRBJ2-7; possible D gene TRBD2, 8 bases. The CDR3 covers 15 residues. V lost 5 bases to trimming and J lost 4 bases, with 18 bases between them. Germline lookup yields CDR1 MNHEY and CDR2 SVGAGI. In DNA, the CDR3 is TGTGCCAGCAGTCGACAGGGACTAGACTTTTACGAGCAGTACTTC. Its protein product is CASSRQGLDFYEQYF.